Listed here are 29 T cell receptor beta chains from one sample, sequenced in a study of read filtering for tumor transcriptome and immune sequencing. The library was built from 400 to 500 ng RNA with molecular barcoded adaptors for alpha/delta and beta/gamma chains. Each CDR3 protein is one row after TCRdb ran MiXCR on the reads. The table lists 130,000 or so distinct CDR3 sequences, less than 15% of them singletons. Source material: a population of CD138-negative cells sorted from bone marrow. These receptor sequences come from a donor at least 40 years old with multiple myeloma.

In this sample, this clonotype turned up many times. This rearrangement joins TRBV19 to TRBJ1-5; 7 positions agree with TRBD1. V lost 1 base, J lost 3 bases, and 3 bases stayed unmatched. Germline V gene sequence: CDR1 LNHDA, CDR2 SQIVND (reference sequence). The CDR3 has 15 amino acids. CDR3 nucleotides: TGTGCCAGTAGTATAGCGGGACAGATCAATCAGCCCCAGCATTTT. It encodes CASSIAGQINQPQHF.

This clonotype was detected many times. CDR3 protein: CASSLGTGVEKLFF. CDR3 coding DNA: TGTGCCAGCAGCTTAGGGACAGGGGTTGAAAAACTGTTTTTT. The chain links TRBV7-9 to TRBJ1-4; TRBD1 aligns across 9 bases. Per the germline V gene, CDR1 is SEHNR and CDR2 is FQNEAQ (reference sequence). V gave up 1 base and J gave up 7 bases; unmatched junction bases: 1. The CDR3 covers 14 residues.

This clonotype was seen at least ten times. CDR3 bases: TGTGCCTGGAGTGGGGGACTAGCAACTTACAATGAGCAGTTCTTC. As protein: CAWSGGLATYNEQFF. V is TRBV30 and J is TRBJ2-1; 9 bases are a match to TRBD2. Germline V gives CDR1 GTSNPN, CDR2 SVGIG (reference sequence). This CDR3 contains 15 residues. V lost 1 base, J lost 4 bases, and 5 bases stayed unmatched.

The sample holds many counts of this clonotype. CDR3 nucleotides: TGCAGTGCTGCCCTGGGCAGCGGGAGGGGCCAAGGGGGGTACGAGCAGTACTTC. Amino acid sequence: CSAALGSGRGQGGYEQYF. The chain is built from TRBV20-1 and TRBJ2-7; 10 bases agree with TRBD2. With 5 bases clipped from V and 4 bases from J, the junction kept 20 bases outside the gene matches. The CDR3 extends over 18 amino acids. Germline values: CDR1 DFQATT, CDR2 SNEGSKA (reference sequence).

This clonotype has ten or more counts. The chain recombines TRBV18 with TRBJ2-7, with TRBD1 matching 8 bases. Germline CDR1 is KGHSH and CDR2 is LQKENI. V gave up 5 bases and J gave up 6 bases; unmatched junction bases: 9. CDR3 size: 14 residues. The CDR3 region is CASSSLQGEGEQYF. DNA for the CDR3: TGTGCCAGCTCAAGTTTACAGGGGGAAGGCGAGCAGTACTTC.

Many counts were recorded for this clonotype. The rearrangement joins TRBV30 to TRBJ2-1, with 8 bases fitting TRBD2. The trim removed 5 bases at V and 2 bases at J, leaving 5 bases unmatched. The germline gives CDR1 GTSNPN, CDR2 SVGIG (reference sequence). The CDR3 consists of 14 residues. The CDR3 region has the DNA TGTGCCTGGCCACTAGCGGAAGCCTACAATGAGCAGTTCTTC. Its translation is CAWPLAEAYNEQFF.

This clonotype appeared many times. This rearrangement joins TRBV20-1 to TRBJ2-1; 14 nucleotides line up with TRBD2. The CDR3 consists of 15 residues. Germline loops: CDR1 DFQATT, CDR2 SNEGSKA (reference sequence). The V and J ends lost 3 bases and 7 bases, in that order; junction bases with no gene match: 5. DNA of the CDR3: TGCAGTGCTAGGGGGACTAGCGGGAGTGGGAATGAGCAGTTCTTC. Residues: CSARGTSGSGNEQFF.

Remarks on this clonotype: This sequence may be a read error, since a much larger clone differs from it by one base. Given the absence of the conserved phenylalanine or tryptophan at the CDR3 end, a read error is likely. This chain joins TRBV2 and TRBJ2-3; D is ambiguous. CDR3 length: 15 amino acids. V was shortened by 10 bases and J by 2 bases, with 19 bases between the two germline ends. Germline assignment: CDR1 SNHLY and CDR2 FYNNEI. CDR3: CATNRAGFPTDTQYS. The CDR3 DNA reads TGTGCCACCAACCGTGCAGGCTTCCCCACAGATACGCAGTATTCT.

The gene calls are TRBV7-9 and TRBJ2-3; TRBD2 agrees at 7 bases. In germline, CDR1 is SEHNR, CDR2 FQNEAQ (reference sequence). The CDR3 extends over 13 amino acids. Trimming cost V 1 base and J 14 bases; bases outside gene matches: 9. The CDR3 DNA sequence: TGTGCCAGCAGCTTAGGGGGCGGGAGTAAGGGGTATTTT. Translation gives CASSLGGGSKGYF.

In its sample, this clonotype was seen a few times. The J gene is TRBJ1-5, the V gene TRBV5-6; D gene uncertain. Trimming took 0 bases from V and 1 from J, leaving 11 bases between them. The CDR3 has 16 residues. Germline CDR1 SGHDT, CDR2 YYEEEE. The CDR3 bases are TGTGCCAGCAGCTTGGGGAAATTGGCGAGCAATCAGCCCCAGCATTTT. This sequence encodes CASSLGKLASNQPQHF.

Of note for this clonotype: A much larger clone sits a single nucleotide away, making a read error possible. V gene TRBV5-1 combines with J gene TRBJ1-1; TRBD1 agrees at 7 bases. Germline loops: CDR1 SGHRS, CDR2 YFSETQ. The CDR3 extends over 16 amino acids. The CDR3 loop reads CASSEGQILRNTEALF. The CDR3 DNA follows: TGCGCCAGCAGCGAGGGACAGATACTAAGGAACACTGAAGCTCTCTTT.

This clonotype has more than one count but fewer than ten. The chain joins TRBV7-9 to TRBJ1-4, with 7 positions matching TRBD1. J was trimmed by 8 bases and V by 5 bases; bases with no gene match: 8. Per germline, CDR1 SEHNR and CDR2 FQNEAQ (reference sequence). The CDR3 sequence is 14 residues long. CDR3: CASSPDRVGEKLFF. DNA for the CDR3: TGTGCCAGCAGCCCAGACAGGGTTGGCGAAAAACTGTTTTTT.

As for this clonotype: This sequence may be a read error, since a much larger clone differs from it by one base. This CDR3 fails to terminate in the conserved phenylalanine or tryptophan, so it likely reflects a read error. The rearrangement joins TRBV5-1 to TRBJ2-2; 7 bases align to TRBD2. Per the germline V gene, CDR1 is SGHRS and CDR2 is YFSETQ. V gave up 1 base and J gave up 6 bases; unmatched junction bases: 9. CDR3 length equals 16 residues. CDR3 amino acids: CASSLSVGGPAGELFL. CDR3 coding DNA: TGCGCCAGCAGCTTGTCCGTGGGAGGGCCGGCCGGGGAGCTGTTTCTT.

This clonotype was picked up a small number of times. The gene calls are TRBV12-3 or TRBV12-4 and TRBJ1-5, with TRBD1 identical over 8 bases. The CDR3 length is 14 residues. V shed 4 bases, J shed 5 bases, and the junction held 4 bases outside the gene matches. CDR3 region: CASSSDRDDQPQHF. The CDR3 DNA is TGTGCCAGCAGTTCGGACAGGGACGATCAGCCCCAGCATTTT.

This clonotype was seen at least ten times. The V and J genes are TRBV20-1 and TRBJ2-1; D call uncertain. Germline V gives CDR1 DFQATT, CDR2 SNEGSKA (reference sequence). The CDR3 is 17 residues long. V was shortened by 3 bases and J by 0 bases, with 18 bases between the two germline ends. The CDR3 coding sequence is TGCAGTGCTAGGGTAACTAAAACCCAGAGCTCCTACAATGAGCAGTTCTTC. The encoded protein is CSARVTKTQSSYNEQFF.

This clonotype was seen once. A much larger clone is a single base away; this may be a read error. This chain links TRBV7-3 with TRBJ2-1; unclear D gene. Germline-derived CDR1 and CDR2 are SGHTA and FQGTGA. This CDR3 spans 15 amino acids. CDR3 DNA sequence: TGTGCCAGCAGCTTAAGTTCGATTTCCTACAGTGAGCAGTTCTTC. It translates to CASSLSSISYSEQFF.

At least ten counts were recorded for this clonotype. CDR3 amino acids: CSVRDRATTNEKLFF. In DNA form, the CDR3 reads TGCAGCGTCAGAGACAGGGCCACAACTAATGAAAAACTGTTTTTT. V gene TRBV29-1 combines with J gene TRBJ1-4; 7 bases are a match to TRBD1. Germline assignment: CDR1 SQVTM and CDR2 ANQGSEA. J lost 0 bases, V lost 6 bases, and 7 bases had no gene match. The CDR3 extends over 15 amino acids.

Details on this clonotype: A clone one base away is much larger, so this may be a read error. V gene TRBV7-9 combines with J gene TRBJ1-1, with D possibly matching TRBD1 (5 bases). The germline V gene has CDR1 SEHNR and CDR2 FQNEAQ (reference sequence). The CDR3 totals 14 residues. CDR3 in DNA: TGTGCCAGCGGCTTAGCCAGACAGTACACTGAAGCTTTCTTT. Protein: CASGLARQYTEAFF.

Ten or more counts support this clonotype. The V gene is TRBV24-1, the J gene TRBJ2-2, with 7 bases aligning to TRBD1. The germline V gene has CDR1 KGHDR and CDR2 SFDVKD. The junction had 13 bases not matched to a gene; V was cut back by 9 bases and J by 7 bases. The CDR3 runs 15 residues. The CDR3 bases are TGTGCCACCGGAAGAACAGACAGGGAGAACGGGGAGCTGTTTTTT. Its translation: CATGRTDRENGELFF.

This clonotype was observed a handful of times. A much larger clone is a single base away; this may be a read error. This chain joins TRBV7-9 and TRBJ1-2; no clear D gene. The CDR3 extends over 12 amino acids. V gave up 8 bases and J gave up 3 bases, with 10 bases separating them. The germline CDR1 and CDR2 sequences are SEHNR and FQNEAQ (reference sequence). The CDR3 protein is CASLRSDYGYTF. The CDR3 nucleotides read TGTGCCAGCCTACGGTCTGACTATGGCTACACCTTC.

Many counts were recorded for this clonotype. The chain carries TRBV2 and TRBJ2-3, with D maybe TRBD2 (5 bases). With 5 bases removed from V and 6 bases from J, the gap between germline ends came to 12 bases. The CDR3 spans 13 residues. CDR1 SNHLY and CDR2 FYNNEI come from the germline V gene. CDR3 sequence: CASSWTVQDTQYF. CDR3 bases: TGTGCCAGCAGTTGGACTGTTCAGGATACGCAGTATTTT.

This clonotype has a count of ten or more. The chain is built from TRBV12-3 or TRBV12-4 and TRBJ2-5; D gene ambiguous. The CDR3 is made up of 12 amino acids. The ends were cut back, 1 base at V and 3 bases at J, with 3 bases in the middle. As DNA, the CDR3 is TGTGCCAGCAGTTTAGAGGAAGAGACCCAGTACTTC. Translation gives CASSLEEETQYF.

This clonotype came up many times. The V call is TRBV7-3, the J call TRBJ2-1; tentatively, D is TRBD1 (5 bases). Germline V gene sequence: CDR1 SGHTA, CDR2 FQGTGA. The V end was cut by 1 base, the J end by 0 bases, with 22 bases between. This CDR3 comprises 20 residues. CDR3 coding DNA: TGTGCCAGCAGCTTAATAGGTATAGGGGCGGTACAGAGCTCCTACAATGAGCAGTTCTTC. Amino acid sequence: CASSLIGIGAVQSSYNEQFF. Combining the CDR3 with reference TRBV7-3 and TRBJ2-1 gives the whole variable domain GAGVSQTPSNKVTEKGKYVELRCDPISGHTALYWYRQSLGQGPEFLIYFQGTGAADDSGLPNDRFFAVRPEGSVSTLKIQRTERGDSAVYLCASSLIGIGAVQSSYNEQFFGPGTRLTVL.

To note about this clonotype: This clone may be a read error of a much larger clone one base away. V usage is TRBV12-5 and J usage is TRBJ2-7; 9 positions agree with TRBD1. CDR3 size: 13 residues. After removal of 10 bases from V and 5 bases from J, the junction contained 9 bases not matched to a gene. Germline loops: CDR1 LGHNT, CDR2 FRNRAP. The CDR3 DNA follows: TGTGCTAAACCAGGACAGGGGTCGGACGAGCAGTACTTC. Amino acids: CAKPGQGSDEQYF.

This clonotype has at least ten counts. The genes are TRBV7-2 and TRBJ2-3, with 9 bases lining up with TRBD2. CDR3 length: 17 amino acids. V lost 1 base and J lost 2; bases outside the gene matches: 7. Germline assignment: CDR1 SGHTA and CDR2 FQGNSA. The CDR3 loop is CASSLGISGSTTDTQYF. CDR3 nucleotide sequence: TGTGCCAGCAGCTTAGGTATTAGCGGGAGCACCACAGATACGCAGTATTTT. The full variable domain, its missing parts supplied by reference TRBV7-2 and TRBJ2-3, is GAGVSQSPSNKVTEKGKDVELRCDPISGHTALYWYRQSLGQGLEFLIYFQGNSAPDKSGLPSDRFSAERTGGSVSTLTIQRTQQEDSAVYLCASSLGISGSTTDTQYFGPGTRLTVL.

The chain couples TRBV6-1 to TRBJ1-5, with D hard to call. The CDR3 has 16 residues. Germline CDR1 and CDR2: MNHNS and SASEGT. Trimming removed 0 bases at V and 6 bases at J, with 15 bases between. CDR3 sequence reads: CASSEATKIATQPQHF. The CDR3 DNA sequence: TGTGCCAGCAGTGAAGCGACCAAAATAGCAACTCAGCCCCAGCATTTT.

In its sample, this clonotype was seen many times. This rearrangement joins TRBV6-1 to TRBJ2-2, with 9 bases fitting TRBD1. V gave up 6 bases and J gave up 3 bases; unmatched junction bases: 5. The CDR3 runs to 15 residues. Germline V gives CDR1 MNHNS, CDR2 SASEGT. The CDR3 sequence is CASRRDRVDTGELFF. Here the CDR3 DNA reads TGTGCCAGCAGGAGGGACAGGGTGGACACCGGGGAGCTGTTTTTT.

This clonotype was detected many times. CDR3 in amino acids: CASRQVNTEAFF. Here the CDR3 DNA reads TGTGCCAGTAGGCAGGTGAACACTGAAGCTTTCTTT. This rearrangement joins TRBV19 to TRBJ1-1; D is unclear. Germline V gives CDR1 LNHDA, CDR2 SQIVND (reference sequence). The CDR3 extends over 12 amino acids. V shed 6 bases and J shed 0 bases, with 5 bases lying between them.

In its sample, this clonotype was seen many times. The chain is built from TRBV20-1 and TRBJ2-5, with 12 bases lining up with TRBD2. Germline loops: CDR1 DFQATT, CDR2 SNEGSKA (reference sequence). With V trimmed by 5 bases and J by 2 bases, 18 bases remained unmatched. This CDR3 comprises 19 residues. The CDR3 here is CSACPGSGTSGRNQETQYF. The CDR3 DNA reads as TGCAGTGCTTGTCCGGGTAGCGGGACTAGCGGGCGAAATCAAGAGACCCAGTACTTC.